The sequence of this T cell receptor (beta chain) was determined in a study of blood T cell repertoires in COVID-19. Turning to the study itself: The samples span acute and convalescent COVID-19 from the United States, Italy and Spain. PBMCs, B-cell-depleted T cells, or T cells were the source of the cDNA or gDNA that made up the material.

Cohorts were assigned according to the clinical history that participants reported. A remark on this clone: Distinct nucleotide sequences in the sample also encode this CDR3.

Generated by immunoSEQ multiplex PCR, the TCRdb table keeps only in-frame clones and is missing some. Of about 400,000 clones in the sample, roughly 87% were seen once. Germline CDR1 is MGHRA and CDR2 is YSYEKL. V gave up 4 bases and J gave up 4 bases, with 20 bases separating them. This CDR3 is built from 16 residues. The clonotype comes from a woman between 40 and 55 years old with acute COVID-19. Material: PBMCs or T cells enriched from blood (not recorded which). This rearrangement joins TRBV4-1 to TRBJ2-7; maybe TRBD1 (5 bases). CDR3 in DNA: TGCGCCAGCAGCCCCTACTTCCCAGGGCAAAGTTACGAGCAGTACTTC. It specifies CASSPYFPGQSYEQYF.